This TCR beta chain appears in the sequencing data of a study of graft-versus-host responses after intestinal transplantation. Turning to the study itself: For 2 to 4 years after anti-thymocyte globulin induction, all recipients took tacrolimus and steroids. General study findings and limits: GvH clones turned up in recipient marrow; some had shown up first in ileum or blood. Within allografts, high graft-versus-host to host-versus-graft clonal ratios were seen among patients with graft-donor T cell macrochimerism.

In regard to this clone: What it binds is not known.

Measured with immunoSEQ multiplex PCR; TCRdb has only the in-frame clones, and not every one. The sample carries more than 50,000 clones, roughly 89% recorded once. The sequence derives from a human patient who received an intestinal transplant, so some T cells may come from the graft donor. Sequences were derived from PBMCs, sampled 650 to 690 days after intestinal transplant.

The CDR3 loop is CASSDGLYEQYF. The CDR3 DNA follows: TGTGCCAGCAGTGACGGCCTCTACGAGCAGTACTTC. The gene calls are TRBV6-1 and TRBJ2-7, with unresolved D. The CDR3 sequence is 12 residues long. The germline CDR1 and CDR2 sequences are MNHNS and SASEGT. The ends were cut back, 3 bases at V and 3 bases at J, with 6 bases in the middle.